This T cell receptor beta chain comes out of a study of OX40 agonist ivuxolimab in advanced cancers. Overall study context: Patients with hepatocellular carcinoma, melanoma, renal cell or head and neck cancer made up the dose-escalation patients.

CDR1 and CDR2 from the germline V gene are SGHTA and FQGNSA. This CDR3 contains 13 residues. V was cut by 8 bases and J by 5 bases, with 10 bases left in between. Blood sampling was done at baseline, cycle 4 day 1, and cycle 7 day 1. Remarks on this clone: Its cognate antigen is unknown.

Method: immunoSEQ multiplex PCR; TCRdb's copy keeps in-frame clones and lacks some. Among under 40,000 clones, approximately 89% were seen once, and the ten largest hold roughly 0.92%. Whole-study findings and limits: In the 0.1 to 3.0 mg/kg range, CD4+ and CD8+ blood T cells had expanded clonally by week 6.

The material was CD4+ or CD8+ T cells sorted from blood, obtained in a trial of the OX40 agonist ivuxolimab. The origin of this receptor is an adult with an advanced solid tumor such as melanoma, head and neck, liver or kidney cancer. The genes are TRBV7-2 and TRBJ1-6, with D possibly matching TRBD1 (5 bases). In nucleotides, the CDR3 is TGTGCCAGCGGGGCGCAGAATAATTCACCCCTCCACTTT. It encodes CASGAQNNSPLHF.